The 5 T cell receptor beta chains given below trace back to one sample, sequenced in a study of identifying expanded T cells in peripheral blood. The table came from immunoSEQ multiplex PCR; TCRdb's copy has only in-frame clones and leaves some out. The profile shows more than 90,000 clones, around 90% of them singletons. Input material: blood. Every receptor here comes from a person between 18 and 75 years old in good health.

The chain has TRBV7-2 and TRBJ1-2; D is unresolved. Germline lookup yields CDR1 SGHTA and CDR2 FQGNSA. This CDR3 comprises 15 residues. V shed 2 bases and J shed 4 bases, with 14 bases lying between them. CDR3 residues: CASSLRYRAPYGYTF. The CDR3 DNA reads TGTGCCAGCAGCTTACGGTACCGAGCCCCCTATGGCTACACCTTC.

V gene TRBV28 combines with J gene TRBJ2-1; TRBD1 matches at 7 bases. V lost 8 bases, J lost 4 bases, and 14 bases stayed unmatched. This CDR3 is 16 amino acids long. Germline V gives CDR1 MDHEN, CDR2 SYDVKM. CDR3 nucleotides: TGTGCCAGCGCTCGAGGGGGCTCCCAGGCTTACAATGAGCAGTTCTTC. The encoded protein is CASARGGSQAYNEQFF.

This chain connects TRBV14 to TRBJ1-2, with unresolved D. V shed 0 bases and J shed 12 bases, with 14 bases lying between them. Germline loops: CDR1 SGHDN, CDR2 FVKESK. The CDR3 length is 13 residues. The CDR3 region has the DNA TGTGCCAGCAGCCAAGATCGGATAGGGCGGAACACCTTC. This codes for CASSQDRIGRNTF.

The chain carries TRBV5-4 and TRBJ1-1, with a weak D call TRBD1 (5 bases). Trimming pared 2 bases from V and 8 bases from J, leaving 13 bases between. The CDR3 loop spans 13 amino acids. Germline V CDR1 and CDR2: SGHNT, YYREEE (reference sequence). In DNA form, the CDR3 reads TGTGCCAGCAGCTTACTTGGGGGATCGGAAGCTTTCTTT. This encodes CASSLLGGSEAFF.

The J gene is TRBJ1-4, the V gene TRBV6-6; D call uncertain. The germline V gene encodes CDR1 MNHNY and CDR2 SVGAGI (reference sequence). V was shortened by 5 bases and J by 0 bases, with 7 bases between the two germline ends. The CDR3 loop spans 14 amino acids. CDR3 protein: CASSRTATNEKLFF. The CDR3 bases are TGTGCCAGCAGTCGAACAGCAACTAATGAAAAACTGTTTTTT.